This record covers a single T cell receptor (beta chain). Its antigen is currently unknown. Germline is not matched at one junction end, which may reflect a read error. These data come from a study of tumor and adjacent non-tumor tissue in lung cancer. Study information: Histology: about 13 adenocarcinoma, a couple of squamous cell carcinoma, 1 small cell lung cancer. Study-wide results and caveats: Top 100 clones took a larger repertoire share in normal lung.

TCRbeta libraries were built with three rounds of nested PCR, modified from ARM-PCR. TCRdb itself ran the multiplex PCR reads through MiXCR, one entry per CDR3 protein. The sample shows roughly 120,000 distinct CDR3 sequences, nearly 85% of them seen only once. RNA was extracted from bulk tissue without any cell sorting. The CDR3 runs to 12 residues. CDR1 is SGHRS, CDR2 YFSETQ, per germline. V is TRBV5-1 and J is TRBJ2-7; D is possibly TRBD1 or TRBD2 (5 bases each). The clonotype comes from a man aged 70-80 years with non-small cell lung cancer. Sequenced input: lung tumor tissue. This chain's CDR3 is CASSSGPYEQHF. The DNA of the CDR3 is TGCGCCAGCAGCTCGGGGCCCTACGAGCAGCACTTC. Variable domain in full (rest from reference TRBV5-1 and TRBJ2-7): KAGVTQTPRYLIKTRGQQVTLSCSPISGHRSVSWYQQTPGQGLQFLFEYFSETQRNKGNFPGRFSGRQFSNSRSEMNVSTLELGDSALYLCASSSGPYEQHFGPGTRLTVT.